The next 27 T cell receptor beta chains were all read from a single sample in a study of regulatory T cells in long-lasting Graves disease. Construction of the TCR beta libraries employed iRepertoire HTBI primers in conjunction with Arm-PCR of CDR3 regions. TCRdb re-called the multiplex PCR reads with MiXCR, one entry per CDR3 protein. The repertoire consists of about 470,000 distinct CDR3 sequences, with 20% to 25% occurring once and the leading ten covering roughly 7%. Time point: persistent/refractory GD, antithyroid drugs over 5 years with positive TRAb. Scientists built the TCR library using RNA that was extracted from PBMCs. The specimen comprised peripheral blood mononuclear cells (PBMCs), sampled when the disease was refractory, from a patient treated with antithyroid drugs. The receptor set was obtained from a female donor with Graves disease.

This clonotype was counted ten times or more. This chain joins TRBV11-2 and TRBJ1-4; TRBD1 might be the D (5 bases). V gave up 6 bases and J gave up 4 bases, with 18 bases separating them. The CDR3 is 16 residues long. Germline V gene data show CDR1 as SGHAT and CDR2 as FQNNGV. Written as DNA, the CDR3 is TGTGCCAGCAGTTCCCGTCCCAGGGAGGATAATGAAAAACTGTTTTTT. It codes for CASSSRPREDNEKLFF.

This clonotype was seen at least ten times. The chain has TRBV7-9 and TRBJ1-1; D is unclear. The CDR3 spans 11 residues. V lost 1 base, J lost 7 bases, and 4 bases lay in between. Looked up from germline, CDR1 is SEHNR and CDR2 is FQNEAQ (reference sequence). CDR3 loop: CASSLGNEAFF. In DNA, the CDR3 is TGTGCCAGCAGCTTAGGGAATGAAGCTTTCTTT.

The chain links TRBV19 to TRBJ1-1; D is undetermined. This CDR3 spans 15 amino acids. V lost 7 bases and J lost 2, with 17 bases in between. In germline, CDR1 is LNHDA, CDR2 SQIVND (reference sequence). DNA for the CDR3: TGTGCCAGTATCCAAGGAAGCACAGCAAACACTGAAGCTTTCTTT. Amino acids: CASIQGSTANTEAFF.

This clonotype showed up just a few times. The chain has TRBV12-3 or TRBV12-4 and TRBJ1-6; the match to TRBD1 covers 9 bases. CDR3 length: 15 amino acids. Germline trimming cut 1 base from V and 8 bases from J; bases unmatched to any gene: 3. CDR3 sequence reads: CASSLGGQGYSPLHF. In nucleotides, the CDR3 is TGTGCCAGCAGTTTAGGAGGACAGGGGTATTCACCCCTCCACTTT.

Worth noting for this clonotype: At one end the junction does not follow the germline gene, possibly because of a read error. The chain recombines TRBV6-2 or TRBV6-3 with TRBJ2-5, with D possibly TRBD1 on 5 matching bases. Germline V gives CDR1 MNHEY, CDR2 SVGEGT. The CDR3 spans 15 residues. CDR3 DNA sequence: TGTGCCGGCAGTTACCTGGGGCCGGCAGCAGAGACCCAGTACTTC. It yields the protein CAGSYLGPAAETQYF.

This clonotype came up a few times. This could be a read error, since a much larger clone is one nucleotide away. V gene TRBV27 combines with J gene TRBJ2-7, with D uncertain. Germline V lookup: CDR1 MNHEY, CDR2 SMNVEV (reference sequence). The CDR3 has 13 residues. The CDR3 sequence is CASSLDVAYEQCF. In DNA form, the CDR3 reads TGTGCCAGCAGTCTCGACGTAGCCTACGAGCAGTGCTTC.

This clonotype occurred a few times. The rearrangement uses TRBV20-1 and TRBJ2-2; D possibly corresponds to TRBD2 (6 bases). The CDR3 contains 15 residues. Germline CDR1 reads DFQATT; CDR2 reads SNEGSKA (reference sequence). Trimming pared 2 bases from V and 1 base from J, leaving 11 bases between. The CDR3 sequence: CSARPTGVNTGELFF. The CDR3 nucleotides read TGCAGTGCTAGACCGACGGGGGTGAACACCGGGGAGCTGTTTTTT.

The table lists this clonotype with a few counts. This rearrangement joins TRBV14 to TRBJ2-2, with D perhaps matching TRBD2 (6 bases). Germline CDR1 is SGHDN and CDR2 is FVKESK. The CDR3 is made up of 17 amino acids. V lost 5 bases to trimming and J lost 3 bases, with 19 bases between them. DNA for the CDR3: TGTGCCAGCAGCTTATTACCGGGAGACAAACACACCGGGGAGCTGTTTTTT. It is translated as CASSLLPGDKHTGELFF.

The V call is TRBV29-1, the J call TRBJ2-2, with no clear D. The germline V gene has CDR1 SQVTM and CDR2 ANQGSEA. V was cut by 3 bases and J by 0 bases, with 5 bases left in between. The CDR3 loop spans 13 amino acids. In nucleotides, the CDR3 is TGCAGCGTTGAGGTCACGAACACCGGGGAGCTGTTTTTT. Translated, it gives CSVEVTNTGELFF.

This clonotype was counted between two and nine times. The chain uses TRBV29-1 and TRBJ2-2; 14 bases match TRBD2. This CDR3 comprises 15 residues. The ends lost 6 bases at V and 7 bases at J; junction bases unmatched: 7. Per germline, CDR1 SQVTM and CDR2 ANQGSEA. CDR3 loop: CSVEGLAGVNGELFF. The CDR3 nucleotides are TGCAGCGTAGAGGGACTAGCGGGAGTTAACGGGGAGCTGTTTTTT.

In DNA form, the CDR3 reads TGCGCCAGCAGAGGTTTCCAGGGCCGGGAGACCCAGTACTTC. Amino acid sequence: CASRGFQGRETQYF. The J gene is TRBJ2-5, the V gene TRBV5-1, with D possibly TRBD1 on 5 matching bases. Germline assignment: CDR1 SGHRS and CDR2 YFSETQ. Trimming removed 5 bases from V and 5 bases from J, with 16 bases in between. CDR3 length equals 14 residues.

The genes are TRBV20-1 and TRBJ2-7, with D possibly being TRBD2 (5 bases). V was trimmed by 5 bases and J by 0 bases, leaving 14 bases between them. The CDR3 spans 14 residues. Germline assignment: CDR1 DFQATT and CDR2 SNEGSKA (reference sequence). CDR3: CSAQPSGLSYEQYF. The CDR3 DNA reads TGCAGTGCTCAACCCAGCGGTCTCTCCTACGAGCAGTACTTC.

The rearrangement links TRBV20-1 to TRBJ2-5; D is undetermined. The germline V and J ends were trimmed by 3 bases and 5 bases, with 19 bases remaining between them. The CDR3 consists of 15 residues. Per the germline V gene, CDR1 is DFQATT and CDR2 is SNEGSKA (reference sequence). CDR3 loop: CSASTPVGESETQYF. The CDR3 DNA is TGCAGTGCTAGTACGCCGGTTGGCGAGAGTGAGACCCAGTACTTC.

This clonotype was picked up a small number of times. The chain employs TRBV5-1 and TRBJ1-5, with a weak D call TRBD1 (5 bases). The V end was cut by 0 bases, the J end by 5 bases, with 15 bases between. CDR1 is SGHRS and CDR2 is YFSETQ in the germline V gene. This CDR3 is 16 amino acids long. Here the CDR3 DNA reads TGCGCCAGCAGCTTGGGGGTTAACGGGGGAGATCAGCCCCAGCATTTT. Its protein is CASSLGVNGGDQPQHF.

This clonotype was recorded many times. The chain combines TRBV10-3 with TRBJ1-6; 7 nucleotides agree with TRBD1. The V and J ends lost 4 bases and 10 bases, in that order; junction bases with no gene match: 4. The CDR3 length is 13 residues. Germline-derived CDR1 and CDR2 are ENHRY and SYGVKD. The CDR3 sequence: CAISGQGESPLHF. The CDR3 DNA reads as TGTGCCATCAGTGGACAGGGCGAGTCACCCCTCCACTTT.

This clonotype was found many times. This chain links TRBV27 with TRBJ2-5, with 8 bases matching TRBD1. The junction had 8 bases not matched to a gene; V was cut back by 0 bases and J by 5 bases. The CDR3 covers 16 residues. Germline loops: CDR1 MNHEY, CDR2 SMNVEV (reference sequence). The CDR3 coding sequence is TGTGCCAGCAGTTTATCACGACAGGGGACGGGGGAGACCCAGTACTTC. It encodes CASSLSRQGTGETQYF.

This clonotype was seen more than once but under ten times. The chain employs TRBV7-9 and TRBJ2-7, with TRBD2 matching 10 bases. In germline, CDR1 is SEHNR, CDR2 FQNEAQ (reference sequence). V trimming: 2 bases; J trimming: 2 bases; junction bases outside the gene matches: 3. The CDR3 spans 15 residues. DNA for the CDR3: TGTGCCAGCAGCTTAATACTAGCGGGACCCTACGAGCAGTACTTC. Encoded protein: CASSLILAGPYEQYF.

The rearrangement uses TRBV7-8 and TRBJ1-2; no reliable D call. The CDR3 contains 13 residues. Germline loops: CDR1 SGHVS, CDR2 FQNEAQ. Between the trimmed V and J ends, which lost 1 base and 8 bases, there was a span of 11 bases. The CDR3 region is CASSLGPRGGYTF. CDR3 bases: TGTGCCAGCAGCTTAGGCCCTCGAGGGGGCTACACCTTC.

In this sample, this clonotype turned up many times. V and J are TRBV13 and TRBJ2-5; 11 positions agree with TRBD1. Germline V gene lookup returns CDR1 PRHDT and CDR2 FYEKMQ (reference sequence). The CDR3 consists of 15 residues. V was pared by 2 bases and J by 4 bases, with 3 bases of the junction left unmatched. CDR3 bases: TGTGCCAGCAGCTTACCCGGGACAGGGGGAGAGACCCAGTACTTC. Translated, it gives CASSLPGTGGETQYF.

This clonotype has just a few counts. V is TRBV19 and J is TRBJ2-6; 8 bases align to TRBD2. The germline V gene has CDR1 LNHDA and CDR2 SQIVND (reference sequence). The V and J ends lost 7 bases and 2 bases, in that order; junction bases with no gene match: 4. This CDR3 region has 15 residues. The CDR3 DNA reads as TGTGCCAGTACCGACGGGGGGGCTGGGGCCAACGTCCTGACTTTC. It codes for CASTDGGAGANVLTF.

This clonotype was picked up many times. The chain uses TRBV29-1 and TRBJ2-5; D is unclear. The germline V gene has CDR1 SQVTM and CDR2 ANQGSEA. V lost 1 base, J lost 6 bases, and 18 bases lay in between. This CDR3 spans 15 amino acids. The CDR3 DNA follows: TGCAGCGTTGAAGGCCTATCCATACCAGAAAAGACCCAGTACTTC. Its translation is CSVEGLSIPEKTQYF. Filled out from reference TRBV29-1 and TRBJ2-5, the complete variable domain reads SAVISQKPSRDICQRGTSLTIQCQVDSQVTMMFWYRQQPGQSLTLIATANQGSEATYESGFVIDKFPISRPNLTFSTLTVSNMSPEDSSIYLCSVEGLSIPEKTQYFGPGTRLLVL.

This clonotype was counted ten times or more. This chain joins TRBV10-1 and TRBJ2-7; D gene unclear. The CDR3 has 13 amino acids. V was clipped by 0 bases and J by 6 bases, with 9 bases between them. The germline CDR1 and CDR2 sequences are WNHNN and SYGVQD (reference sequence). The CDR3, as DNA: TGCGCCAGCAGTGAGTCGGCCGGTGTCGAGCAGTACTTC. As protein: CASSESAGVEQYF.

The chain joins TRBV30 to TRBJ1-5; D remains unclear. Deletions cut 5 bases from V and 7 bases from J, with 15 bases between. This CDR3 is built from 13 residues. The germline V gene encodes CDR1 GTSNPN and CDR2 SVGIG (reference sequence). CDR3 in amino acids: CAWGVQFGQPQHF. The DNA of the CDR3 is TGTGCCTGGGGGGTACAGTTTGGGCAGCCCCAGCATTTT. The variable domain in full, with the rest retrieved from reference TRBV30 and TRBJ1-5, is SQTIHQWPATLVQPVGSPLSLECTVEGTSNPNLYWYRQAAGRGLQLLFYSVGIGQISSEVPQNLSASRPQDRQFILSSKKLLLSDSGFYLCAWGVQFGQPQHFGDGTRLSIL.

About this clonotype: A much larger clonotype is one base distant, so this may be a read error. The conserved final phenylalanine or tryptophan is absent from the CDR3, which likely points to a read error. V is TRBV28 and J is TRBJ1-5; 7 nucleotides agree with TRBD1. V lost 4 bases and J lost 5; bases outside the gene matches: 14. Germline CDR1 MDHEN, CDR2 SYDVKM. The length of the CDR3 is 17 residues. The CDR3 region is CASSSGQFPAGDQPQHL. The CDR3, as DNA: TGTGCCAGCAGTTCGGGACAGTTCCCGGCAGGGGATCAGCCCCAGCATCTT.

This clonotype has just a few counts. The rearrangement joins TRBV4-3 to TRBJ2-5, with 7 bases aligning to TRBD1. J lost 7 bases, V lost 3 bases, and 5 bases had no gene match. Germline lookup yields CDR1 LGHNA and CDR2 YSLEER. This CDR3 is built from 13 residues. The CDR3 region has the DNA TGCGCCAGCAGCCAGGACAGGCTTGCGACCCAGTACTTC. Its protein is CASSQDRLATQYF.

This clonotype occurred a few times. V gene TRBV9 combines with J gene TRBJ1-5, with D maybe TRBD1 (5 bases). The CDR3 is 14 amino acids. The ends were cut back, 4 bases at V and 6 bases at J, with 14 bases in the middle. Looked up from germline, CDR1 is SGDLS and CDR2 is YYNGEE. CDR3 DNA: TGTGCCAGCAGCACCTCTGGGGGGAGTCAGCCCCAGCATTTT. Protein: CASSTSGGSQPQHF. Full variable domain (missing parts from reference TRBV9 and TRBJ1-5): DSGVTQTPKHLITATGQRVTLRCSPRSGDLSVYWYQQSLDQGLQFLIQYYNGEERAKGNILERFSAQQFPDLHSELNLSSLELGDSALYFCASSTSGGSQPQHFGDGTRLSIL.

This clonotype was recorded many times. The chain couples TRBV28 to TRBJ2-2; D is undetermined. The CDR3 loop spans 12 amino acids. The ends were cut back, 6 bases at V and 7 bases at J, with 9 bases in the middle. Germline V gene lookup returns CDR1 MDHEN and CDR2 SYDVKM. The CDR3 spells CASSLVGGELFF. The CDR3 nucleotides are TGTGCCAGCAGCTTGGTGGGCGGGGAGCTGTTTTTT. The full variable domain, in which reference TRBV28 and TRBJ2-2 provide the parts outside the CDR3, is DVKVTQSSRYLVKRTGEKVFLECVQDMDHENMFWYRQDPGLGLRLIYFSYDVKMKEKGDIPEGYSVSREKKERFSLILESASTNQTSMYLCASSLVGGELFFGEGSRLTVL.